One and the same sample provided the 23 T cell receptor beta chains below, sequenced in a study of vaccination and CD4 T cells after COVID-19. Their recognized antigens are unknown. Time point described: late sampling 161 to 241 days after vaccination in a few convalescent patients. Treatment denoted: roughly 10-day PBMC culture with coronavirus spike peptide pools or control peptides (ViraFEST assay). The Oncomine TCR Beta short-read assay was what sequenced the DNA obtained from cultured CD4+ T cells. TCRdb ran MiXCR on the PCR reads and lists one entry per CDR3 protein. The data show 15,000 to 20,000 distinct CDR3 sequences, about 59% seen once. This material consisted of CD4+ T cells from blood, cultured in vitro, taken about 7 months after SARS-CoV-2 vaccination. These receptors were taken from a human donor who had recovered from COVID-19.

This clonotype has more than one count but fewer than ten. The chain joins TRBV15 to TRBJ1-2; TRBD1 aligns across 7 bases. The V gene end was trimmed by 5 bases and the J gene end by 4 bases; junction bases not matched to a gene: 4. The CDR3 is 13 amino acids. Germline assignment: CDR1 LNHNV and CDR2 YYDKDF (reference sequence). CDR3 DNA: TGTGCCACCAGCGAGGGGGCGGGCTATGGCTACACCTTC. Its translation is CATSEGAGYGYTF.

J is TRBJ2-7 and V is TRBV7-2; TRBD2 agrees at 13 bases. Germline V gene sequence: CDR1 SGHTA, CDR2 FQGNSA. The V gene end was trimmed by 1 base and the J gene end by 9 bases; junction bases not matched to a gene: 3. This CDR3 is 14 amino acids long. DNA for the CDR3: TGTGCCAGCAGCTTAGGACTAGCGGGGGGTTTGCAGTACTTC. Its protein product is CASSLGLAGGLQYF.

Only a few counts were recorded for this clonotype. CDR3 sequence: CASSLAGETQYF. The CDR3, as DNA: TGTGCCAGCAGCTTAGCGGGGGAGACCCAGTACTTC. This chain links TRBV7-9 with TRBJ2-5; D not resolved. Germline V gene data show CDR1 as SEHNR and CDR2 as FQNEAQ (reference sequence). The CDR3 runs 12 residues. V lost 0 bases, J lost 5 bases, and 4 bases lay in between.

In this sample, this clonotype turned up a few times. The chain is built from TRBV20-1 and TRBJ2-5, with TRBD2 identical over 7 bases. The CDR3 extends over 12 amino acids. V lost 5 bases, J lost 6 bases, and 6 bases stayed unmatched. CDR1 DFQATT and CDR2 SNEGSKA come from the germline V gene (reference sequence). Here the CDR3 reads CSAGGVYQTQYF. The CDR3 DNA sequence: TGCAGTGCTGGGGGGGTGTACCAGACCCAGTACTTC.

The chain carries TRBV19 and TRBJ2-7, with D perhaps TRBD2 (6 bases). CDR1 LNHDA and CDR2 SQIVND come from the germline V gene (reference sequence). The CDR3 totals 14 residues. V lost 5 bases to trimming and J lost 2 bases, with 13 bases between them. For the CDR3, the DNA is TGTGCCAGTAGTGCTCTCGGGAGAACCTACGAGCAGTACTTC. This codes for CASSALGRTYEQYF.

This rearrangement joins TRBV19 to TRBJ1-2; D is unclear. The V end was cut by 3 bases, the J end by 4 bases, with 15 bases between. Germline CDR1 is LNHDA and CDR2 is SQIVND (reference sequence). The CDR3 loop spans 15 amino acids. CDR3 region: CASSMPGLPAYGYTF. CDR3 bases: TGTGCCAGTAGTATGCCAGGCCTCCCCGCCTATGGCTACACCTTC.

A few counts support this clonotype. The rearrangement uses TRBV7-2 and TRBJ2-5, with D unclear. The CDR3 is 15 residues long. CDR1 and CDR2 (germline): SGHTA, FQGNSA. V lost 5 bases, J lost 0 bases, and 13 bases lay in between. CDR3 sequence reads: CASSPRARDQETQYF. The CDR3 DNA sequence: TGTGCCAGCAGCCCCCGGGCCCGCGACCAAGAGACCCAGTACTTC.

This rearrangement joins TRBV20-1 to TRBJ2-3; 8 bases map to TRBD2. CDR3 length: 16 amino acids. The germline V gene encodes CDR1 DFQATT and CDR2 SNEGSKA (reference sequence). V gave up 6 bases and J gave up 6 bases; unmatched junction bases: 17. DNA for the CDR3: TGCAGTGCCGAGATGGCTAGCGGGTTGGTCGGGGATACGCAGTATTTT. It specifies CSAEMASGLVGDTQYF.

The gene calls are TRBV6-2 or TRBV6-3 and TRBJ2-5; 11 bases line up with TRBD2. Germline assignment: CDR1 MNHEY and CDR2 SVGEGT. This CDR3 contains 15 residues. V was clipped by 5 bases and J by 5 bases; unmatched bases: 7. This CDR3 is CASSQLAGARETQYF. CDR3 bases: TGTGCCAGCAGTCAACTAGCGGGAGCGAGGGAGACCCAGTACTTC.

The CDR3 DNA sequence: TGTGCCAGCAAAAGGGACAGGTCGGATAATTCACCCCTCCACTTT. Its protein is CASKRDRSDNSPLHF. This chain connects TRBV10-3 to TRBJ1-6; 8 bases match TRBD1. Germline V CDR1 and CDR2: ENHRY, SYGVKD. The CDR3 has 15 amino acids. V lost 10 bases and J lost 5; bases outside the gene matches: 10.

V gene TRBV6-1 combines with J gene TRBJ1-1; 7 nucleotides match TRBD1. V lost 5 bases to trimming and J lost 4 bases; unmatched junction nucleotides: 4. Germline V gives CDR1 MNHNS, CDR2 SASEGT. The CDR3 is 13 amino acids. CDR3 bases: TGTGCCAGCAGTCCGACAGGGAGCACTGAAGCTTTCTTT. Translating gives CASSPTGSTEAFF.

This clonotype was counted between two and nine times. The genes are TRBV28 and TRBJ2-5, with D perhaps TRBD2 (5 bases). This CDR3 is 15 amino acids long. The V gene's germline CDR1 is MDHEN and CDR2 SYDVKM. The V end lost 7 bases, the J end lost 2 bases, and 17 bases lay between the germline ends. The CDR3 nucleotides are TGTGCCAGCAATCAAAGAGGCGGAGGACAAGAGACCCAGTACTTC. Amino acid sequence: CASNQRGGGQETQYF.

CDR3 DNA sequence: TGTGCCAGCAGCCCCTCTGGTACCTCTAGCACAGATACGCAGTATTTT. Translation gives CASSPSGTSSTDTQYF. The gene calls are TRBV7-2 and TRBJ2-3; D not certain. Trimming took off 5 bases at V and 0 bases at J, with 15 bases between the two ends. Germline V lookup: CDR1 SGHTA, CDR2 FQGNSA. The CDR3 sequence is 16 residues long.

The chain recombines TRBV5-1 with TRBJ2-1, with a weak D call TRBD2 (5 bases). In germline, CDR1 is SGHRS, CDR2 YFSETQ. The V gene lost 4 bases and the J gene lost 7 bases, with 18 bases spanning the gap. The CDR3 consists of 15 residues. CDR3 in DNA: TGCGCCAGCAGCCTGGCGGGCTCGTACGGGAATGAGCAGTTCTTC. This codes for CASSLAGSYGNEQFF.

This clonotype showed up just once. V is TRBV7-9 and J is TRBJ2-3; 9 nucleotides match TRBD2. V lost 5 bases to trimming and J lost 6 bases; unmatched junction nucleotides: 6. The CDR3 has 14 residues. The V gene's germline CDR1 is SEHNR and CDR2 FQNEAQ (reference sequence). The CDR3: CASSRLAEGDTQYF. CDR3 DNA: TGTGCCAGCAGCCGACTAGCGGAGGGGGATACGCAGTATTTT.

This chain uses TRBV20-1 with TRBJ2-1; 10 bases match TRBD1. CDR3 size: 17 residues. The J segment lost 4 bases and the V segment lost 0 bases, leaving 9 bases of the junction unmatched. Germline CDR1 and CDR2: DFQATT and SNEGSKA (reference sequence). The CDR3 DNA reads TGCAGTGCTAGAGATCGGGGGACAGGGGTTCTTTACAATGAGCAGTTCTTC. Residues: CSARDRGTGVLYNEQFF.

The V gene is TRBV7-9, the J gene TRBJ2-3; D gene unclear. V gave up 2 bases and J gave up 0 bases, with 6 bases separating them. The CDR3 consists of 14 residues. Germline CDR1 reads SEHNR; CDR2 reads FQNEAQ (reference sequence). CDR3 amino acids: CASSLTDSTDTQYF. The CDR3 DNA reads TGTGCCAGCAGCTTAACAGACAGCACAGATACGCAGTATTTT.

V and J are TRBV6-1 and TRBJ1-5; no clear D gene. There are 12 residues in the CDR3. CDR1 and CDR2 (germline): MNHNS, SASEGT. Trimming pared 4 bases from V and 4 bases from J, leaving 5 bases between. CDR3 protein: CASSGDNQPQHF. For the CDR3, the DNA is TGTGCCAGCAGTGGTGATAATCAGCCCCAGCATTTT.

The CDR3 sequence is CASSPLAGSYNEQFF. For the CDR3, the DNA is TGTGCCAGCAGCCCCCTAGCGGGTTCCTACAATGAGCAGTTCTTC. The chain has TRBV7-2 and TRBJ2-1; 8 nucleotides match TRBD2. CDR3 length: 15 residues. The trim removed 5 bases at V and 1 base at J, leaving 4 bases unmatched. Germline CDR1 SGHTA, CDR2 FQGNSA.

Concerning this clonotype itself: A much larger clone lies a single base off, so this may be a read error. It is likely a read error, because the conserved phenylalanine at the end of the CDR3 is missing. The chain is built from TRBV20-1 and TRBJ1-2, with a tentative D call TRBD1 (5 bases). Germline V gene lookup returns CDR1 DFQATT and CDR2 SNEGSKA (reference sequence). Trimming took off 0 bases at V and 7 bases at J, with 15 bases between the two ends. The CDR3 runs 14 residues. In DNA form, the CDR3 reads TGCAGTGCTAGAGATCAAAGGGGAATCACTGGCTACACCCTC. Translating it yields CSARDQRGITGYTL.

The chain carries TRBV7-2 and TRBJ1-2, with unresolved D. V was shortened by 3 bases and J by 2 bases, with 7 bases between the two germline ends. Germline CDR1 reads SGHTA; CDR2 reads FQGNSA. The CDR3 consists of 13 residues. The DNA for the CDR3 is TGTGCCAGCAGCTTTTCCAAGAACTATGGCTACACCTTC. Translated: CASSFSKNYGYTF.

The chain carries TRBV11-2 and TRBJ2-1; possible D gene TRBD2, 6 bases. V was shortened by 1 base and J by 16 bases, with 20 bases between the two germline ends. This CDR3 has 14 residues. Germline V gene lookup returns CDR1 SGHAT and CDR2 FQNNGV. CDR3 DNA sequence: TGTGCCAGCAGCTTAGTTGGGGGAGCGGGCCCCCTCTTCTTC. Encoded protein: CASSLVGGAGPLFF.

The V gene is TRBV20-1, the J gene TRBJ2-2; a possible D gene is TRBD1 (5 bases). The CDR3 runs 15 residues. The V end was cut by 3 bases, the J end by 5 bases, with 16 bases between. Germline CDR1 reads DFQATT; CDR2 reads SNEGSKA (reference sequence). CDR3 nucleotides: TGCAGTGCTAGTGGAGCAGGGCAGTGGACCGGGGAGCTGTTTTTT. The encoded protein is CSASGAGQWTGELFF.